Presented here are 20 T cell receptor beta chains from one specimen sequenced in a study of regulatory T cells in long-lasting Graves disease. As to time point: persistent/refractory GD, antithyroid drugs over 5 years with positive TRAb. Following extraction of RNA from PBMCs, that RNA was used to make the TCR library. Both iRepertoire HTBI primers and Arm-PCR of CDR3 regions were used to build the TCR beta libraries. TCRdb called the multiplex PCR reads again in MiXCR, with one record for every CDR3 protein. The sample includes 400,000 to 500,000 distinct CDR3 sequences, under 25% of them seen just once. Sample: peripheral blood mononuclear cells (PBMCs), taken when the disease was refractory, from a patient treated with antithyroid drugs. All receptors come from a female donor with Graves disease.

This clonotype has ten or more counts. This chain connects TRBV12-3 or TRBV12-4 to TRBJ2-3; D unresolved. The CDR3 has 12 residues. Trimming removed 0 bases at V and 5 bases at J, with 3 bases between. CDR3 in amino acids: CASSLAGDTQYF. DNA of the CDR3: TGTGCCAGCAGTTTAGCGGGAGATACGCAGTATTTT.

The chain links TRBV7-9 to TRBJ2-2; D might be TRBD2 (6 bases). This CDR3 is 15 amino acids long. CDR1 is SEHNR and CDR2 is FQNEAQ in the germline V gene (reference sequence). V shed 5 bases and J shed 7 bases, with 17 bases lying between them. The CDR3 DNA follows: TGTGCCAGCAGCCGGCTACTAGCCGCTGGCGGGGAGCTGTTTTTT. It translates to CASSRLLAAGGELFF.

The gene calls are TRBV27 and TRBJ2-1; D may be TRBD2 (5 bases). Trimming stripped 2 bases from V and 7 bases from J, with 12 bases between. The CDR3 covers 14 residues. Germline V lookup: CDR1 MNHEY, CDR2 SMNVEV (reference sequence). The CDR3 here is CASSLNLEGNEQFF. CDR3 DNA sequence: TGTGCCAGCAGTTTAAATCTCGAGGGTAATGAGCAGTTCTTC.

This chain links TRBV5-5 with TRBJ1-6, with D possibly matching TRBD1 (5 bases). Trimming stripped 7 bases from V and 3 bases from J, with 11 bases between. CDR3 size: 14 residues. Germline CDR1 SGHKS, CDR2 YYEKEE (reference sequence). The CDR3: CASEGENYNSPLHF. The CDR3 DNA is TGTGCCAGCGAAGGGGAAAACTATAATTCACCCCTCCACTTT.

This clonotype has a handful of counts. J is TRBJ2-2 and V is TRBV27; 8 bases are a match to TRBD1. Germline V gene data show CDR1 as MNHEY and CDR2 as SMNVEV (reference sequence). After removal of 4 bases from V and 9 bases from J, the junction contained 1 base not matched to a gene. The CDR3 extends over 12 amino acids. The CDR3 reads CASSSGGRELFF. In DNA form, the CDR3 reads TGTGCCAGCAGTTCAGGGGGCCGGGAGCTGTTTTTT.

In this sample, this clonotype turned up a few times. V usage is TRBV20-1 and J usage is TRBJ2-1, with a possible D match to TRBD2 (6 bases). CDR3 length: 13 amino acids. Germline assignment: CDR1 DFQATT and CDR2 SNEGSKA (reference sequence). Trimming took off 6 bases at V and 9 bases at J, with 18 bases between the two ends. As DNA, the CDR3 is TGCAGTGCCCCGTGGGCCGTCGGGGGTGAGCAGTTCTTC. It translates to CSAPWAVGGEQFF.

This clonotype has more than one count but fewer than ten. The chain joins TRBV19 to TRBJ2-7, with D perhaps matching TRBD1 (5 bases). The V gene's germline CDR1 is LNHDA and CDR2 SQIVND (reference sequence). The CDR3 sequence is 13 residues long. The V and J ends lost 6 bases and 1 base respectively, with 10 bases between them. This CDR3 is CASSQDISYEQYF. The DNA of the CDR3 is TGTGCCAGTAGCCAGGACATTTCCTACGAGCAGTACTTC.

This chain links TRBV2 with TRBJ2-1, with D perhaps given as TRBD1 or TRBD2 (6 bases each). The germline V and J ends were trimmed by 2 bases and 4 bases, with 15 bases remaining between them. CDR3 length: 16 amino acids. The germline CDR1 and CDR2 sequences are SNHLY and FYNNEI. The CDR3 sequence is CASSELPGAFYNEQFF. CDR3 bases: TGTGCCAGCAGTGAATTGCCGGGGGCCTTTTACAATGAGCAGTTCTTC.

Only a few counts were recorded for this clonotype. The junction departs from the called germline gene at one end, perhaps through a read error. This chain links TRBV6-1 with TRBJ1-5; a possible D gene is TRBD1 (5 bases). The CDR3 has 14 amino acids. Germline CDR1 MNHNS, CDR2 SASEGT. CDR3 region: CASSMGLRGNHLDF. The CDR3, as DNA: TGTGCCAGCAGCATGGGCCTCCGGGGGAACCACTTGGATTTT.

This clonotype was picked up a small number of times. V is TRBV20-1 and J is TRBJ2-5; a possible D gene is TRBD2 (7 bases). Per germline, CDR1 DFQATT and CDR2 SNEGSKA (reference sequence). The V gene lost 5 bases and the J gene lost 5 bases, with 9 bases spanning the gap. This CDR3 has 11 residues. CDR3 loop: CSAEGGETQYF. For the CDR3, the DNA is TGCAGTGCTGAGGGGGGGGAGACCCAGTACTTC.

This clonotype was picked up many times. This chain connects TRBV7-8 to TRBJ2-7; 16 positions agree with TRBD2. Per germline, CDR1 SGHVS and CDR2 FQNEAQ. The CDR3 has 17 amino acids. V trimming: 4 bases; J trimming: 1 base; junction bases outside the gene matches: 4. The CDR3 nucleotides are TGTGCCAGCAGCTCCCGGGGACTAGCGGGAGGGTCCTACGAGCAGTACTTC. As protein: CASSSRGLAGGSYEQYF.

This clonotype has a count of ten or more. The J gene is TRBJ2-7, the V gene TRBV7-9; no reliable D call. The CDR3 is 11 amino acids. Trimming left V 8 bases short and J 0 bases short, with 5 bases between. CDR1 and CDR2 from the germline V gene are SEHNR and FQNEAQ (reference sequence). The CDR3 sequence is CASSNSYEQYF. The CDR3 DNA sequence: TGTGCCAGCTCAAACTCCTACGAGCAGTACTTC. The full variable domain, rest sourced from reference TRBV7-9 and TRBJ2-7, is DTGVSQNPRHKITKRGQNVTFRCDPISEHNRLYWYRQTLGQGPEFLTYFQNEAQLEKSRLLSDRFSAERPKGSFSTLEIQRTEQGDSAMYLCASSNSYEQYFGPGTRLTVT.

This clonotype was observed many times. The chain combines TRBV28 with TRBJ1-2; TRBD1 aligns across 7 bases. The ends lost 10 bases at V and 4 bases at J; junction bases unmatched: 12. Germline CDR1 reads MDHEN; CDR2 reads SYDVKM. The CDR3 sequence is 14 residues long. CDR3 sequence: CAIYNRGSGYGYTF. The CDR3 DNA sequence: TGTGCCATCTATAACAGGGGTTCGGGCTATGGCTACACCTTC.

The chain's CDR3 is CASSYDTGPGANVLTF. The CDR3 DNA is TGTGCCAGCAGTTATGACACGGGACCTGGGGCCAACGTCCTGACTTTC. The chain uses TRBV28 and TRBJ2-6; D is tentatively TRBD1 or TRBD2 (5 bases each). Trimming took 4 bases from V and 2 from J, leaving 12 bases between them. The CDR3 extends over 16 amino acids. Germline lookup yields CDR1 MDHEN and CDR2 SYDVKM.

This chain joins TRBV6-1 and TRBJ1-2; no definite D call. Germline-derived CDR1 and CDR2 are MNHNS and SASEGT. V was clipped by 8 bases and J by 2 bases, with 12 bases between them. The CDR3 length is 13 residues. The CDR3 coding sequence is TGTGCCAGCGGGGAAAGGGTAAACTATGGCTACACCTTC. Its translation: CASGERVNYGYTF.

In its sample, this clonotype was seen many times. The chain carries TRBV28 and TRBJ2-7; D might be TRBD2 (6 bases). From germline, CDR1 is MDHEN and CDR2 SYDVKM. The CDR3 length is 12 residues. Trimming shortened V by 8 bases and J by 3 bases, and 11 bases separated the two germline ends. The CDR3 protein is CASGAGGYEQYF. Here the CDR3 DNA reads TGTGCCAGCGGCGCCGGGGGCTACGAGCAGTACTTC.

This clonotype was found a few times. The chain is built from TRBV5-1 and TRBJ1-2, with 9 bases aligning to TRBD1. From germline, CDR1 is SGHRS and CDR2 YFSETQ. Losses at the gene ends were 5 bases for V and 8 bases for J; bases not matched to a gene: 16. This CDR3 is 16 amino acids long. The CDR3 DNA sequence: TGCGCCAGCAGAAAGCGAATAGACAGGGGGGAAGCAGGCTACACCTTC. Translated, it gives CASRKRIDRGEAGYTF.

This rearrangement joins TRBV4-1 to TRBJ1-5; 10 bases agree with TRBD1. J was trimmed by 5 bases and V by 4 bases; bases with no gene match: 11. This CDR3 has 17 residues. Germline V lookup: CDR1 MGHRA, CDR2 YSYEKL. DNA for the CDR3: TGCGCCAGCAGCCCAGGGACAGGGGATTGGGTTCATCAGCCCCAGCATTTT. As protein: CASSPGTGDWVHQPQHF.

This clonotype was seen more than once but under ten times. This chain connects TRBV19 to TRBJ2-2; no reliable D call. Germline V gene sequence: CDR1 LNHDA, CDR2 SQIVND (reference sequence). V was cut by 1 base and J by 5 bases, with 14 bases left in between. The CDR3 contains 16 residues. The CDR3 nucleotides read TGTGCCAGTAGTATAGCTTGGTCTATTCTAACCGGGGAGCTGTTTTTT. Translation gives CASSIAWSILTGELFF.

This clonotype was detected many times. The rearrangement uses TRBV12-3 or TRBV12-4 and TRBJ2-4; the D gene is possibly TRBD2 (5 bases). The CDR3 runs to 14 residues. With 6 bases removed from V and 0 bases from J, the gap between germline ends came to 9 bases. The CDR3 protein is CASRTLGAKNIQYF. For the CDR3, the DNA is TGTGCCAGCAGGACACTAGGAGCCAAAAACATTCAGTACTTC.